This passage covers 24 T cell receptor beta chains from one sample sequenced in a study of T cell clonotyping in hematopoietic cell transplantation. Generated by immunoSEQ multiplex PCR, the TCRdb table keeps only in-frame clones and is missing some. The repertoire holds about 69,000 clones, with around 94% as singletons. The sample consisted of peripheral blood mononuclear cells. Receptors were obtained from a man in his fifties in good health. Some clones in this sample may be carry-over from other donors' samples.

J is TRBJ2-4 and V is TRBV28; the match to TRBD1 covers 11 bases. This CDR3 has 16 amino acids. After removal of 5 bases from V and 3 bases from J, the junction contained 6 bases not matched to a gene. The V gene's germline CDR1 is MDHEN and CDR2 SYDVKM. The CDR3 is CASSPGTGGGKNIQYF. Written as DNA, the CDR3 is TGTGCCAGCAGTCCCGGGACAGGGGGAGGCAAAAACATTCAGTACTTC.

In DNA form, the CDR3 reads TGTGCCAGGGATGGGGGGATCGGGGCCCACGAGCAGTACTTC. As protein: CARDGGIGAHEQYF. The rearrangement uses TRBV2 and TRBJ2-7, with D possibly TRBD2 on 6 matching bases. Germline CDR1 is SNHLY and CDR2 is FYNNEI. Trimming left V 9 bases short and J 5 bases short, with 20 bases between. The CDR3 has 14 residues.

The CDR3 nucleotides are TGCGCCAGCAGCTTGAAGCACAGCGTTAGCTCTGGGGCCAACGTCCTGACTTTC. Translating gives CASSLKHSVSSGANVLTF. The chain recombines TRBV5-1 with TRBJ2-6, with D hard to call. Trimming left V 1 base short and J 0 bases short, with 14 bases between. Germline V CDR1 and CDR2: SGHRS, YFSETQ. This CDR3 has 18 residues.

The chain uses TRBV5-1 and TRBJ2-3; TRBD1 agrees at 10 bases. The CDR3 contains 14 residues. Losses at the gene ends were 4 bases for V and 5 bases for J; bases not matched to a gene: 4. CDR1 SGHRS and CDR2 YFSETQ come from the germline V gene. CDR3: CASSVDRGQDTQYF. The CDR3 nucleotides read TGCGCCAGCAGCGTAGACAGGGGGCAAGATACGCAGTATTTT.

V and J are TRBV28 and TRBJ2-1; 12 nucleotides match TRBD1. The germline V gene encodes CDR1 MDHEN and CDR2 SYDVKM. The CDR3 is 15 residues long. V lost 6 bases to trimming and J lost 6 bases; unmatched junction nucleotides: 6. The CDR3 protein is CASSSGTGGPNEQFF. The DNA of the CDR3 is TGTGCCAGCAGCTCGGGGACAGGGGGCCCCAATGAGCAGTTCTTC. Full variable domain (missing parts from reference TRBV28 and TRBJ2-1): DVKVTQSSRYLVKRTGEKVFLECVQDMDHENMFWYRQDPGLGLRLIYFSYDVKMKEKGDIPEGYSVSREKKERFSLILESASTNQTSMYLCASSSGTGGPNEQFFGPGTRLTVL.

This clone has only a few counts. This sample includes further DNA sequences coding for the same CDR3. The chain employs TRBV19 and TRBJ1-2; unclear D gene. The CDR3 has 13 amino acids. V lost 5 bases, J lost 1 base, and 8 bases lay in between. Germline V gene data show CDR1 as LNHDA and CDR2 as SQIVND (reference sequence). CDR3 sequence: CASSYRVNYGYTF. DNA for the CDR3: TGTGCCAGTAGTTATAGAGTTAACTATGGCTACACCTTC.

This clone has a single count. The genes are TRBV14 and TRBJ1-6, with TRBD1 matching 10 bases. The CDR3 length is 20 residues. Looked up from germline, CDR1 is SGHDN and CDR2 is FVKESK. V shed 4 bases and J 2 bases; nucleotides not matched to a gene: 14. CDR3 in amino acids: CASSPSVGQGTWPYNSPLHF. The CDR3 nucleotides read TGTGCCAGCAGCCCCTCCGTGGGACAGGGGACTTGGCCCTATAATTCACCCCTCCACTTT.

The table lists this clone with a count of one. The J gene is TRBJ2-3, the V gene TRBV28; 7 bases match TRBD1. Germline V gene lookup returns CDR1 MDHEN and CDR2 SYDVKM. With V trimmed by 4 bases and J by 5 bases, 6 bases remained unmatched. The CDR3 is 14 residues long. The DNA for the CDR3 is TGTGCCAGCAGTTACAGGGGTTCAGGAGATACGCAGTATTTT. Protein sequence: CASSYRGSGDTQYF.

The CDR3 protein is CASSPQSAGRWTQYF. CDR3 nucleotides: TGTGCCAGTAGTCCCCAGTCGGCGGGGCGATGGACCCAGTACTTC. The V and J genes are TRBV19 and TRBJ2-5, with D maybe TRBD2 (6 bases). V lost 5 bases and J 7 bases, leaving 20 bases between the germline ends. This CDR3 is built from 15 residues. Germline CDR1 is LNHDA and CDR2 is SQIVND (reference sequence).

V usage is TRBV19 and J usage is TRBJ1-5, with TRBD1 matching over 7 bases. The junction had 15 bases not matched to a gene; V was cut back by 6 bases and J by 4 bases. Germline CDR1 and CDR2: LNHDA and SQIVND (reference sequence). This CDR3 is built from 17 residues. CDR3 bases: TGTGCCAGTAGAAAAGATAGGGGGCAGTTGGGGAATCAGCCCCAGCATTTT. Protein product: CASRKDRGQLGNQPQHF.

V usage is TRBV27 and J usage is TRBJ2-7; 10 bases align to TRBD1. The germline gives CDR1 MNHEY, CDR2 SMNVEV (reference sequence). Trimming at V came to 0 bases and at J to 6 bases, leaving 2 bases not matched to a gene. CDR3 length: 14 amino acids. CDR3 coding DNA: TGTGCCAGCAGTTTATCGGGACAGGGGTTCGAGCAGTACTTC. This gives the protein CASSLSGQGFEQYF.

The chain carries TRBV19 and TRBJ2-5; possible D gene TRBD1, 6 bases. Trimming cost V 7 bases and J 4 bases, with 16 bases left between them. The germline gives CDR1 LNHDA, CDR2 SQIVND (reference sequence). The length of the CDR3 is 14 residues. The CDR3 DNA sequence: TGTGCCAGTAAGGGACGAGGGGGTAGAGAGACCCAGTACTTC. Its translation is CASKGRGGRETQYF.

CDR3 DNA: TGTGCCAGCCCTACCCGGGACCGATTCCGGGGGGATGGCTACACCTTC. Translating it yields CASPTRDRFRGDGYTF. The V gene is TRBV19, the J gene TRBJ1-2, with D maybe TRBD1 (5 bases). CDR1 and CDR2 (germline): LNHDA, SQIVND (reference sequence). The V and J ends lost 9 bases and 6 bases respectively, with 26 bases between them. The length of the CDR3 is 16 residues.

The chain combines TRBV28 with TRBJ1-5; no definite D call. CDR1 is MDHEN, CDR2 SYDVKM, per germline. V lost 2 bases and J 0 bases, leaving 2 bases between the germline ends. The CDR3 spans 13 residues. The CDR3: CASSLLSNQPQHF. Here the CDR3 DNA reads TGTGCCAGCAGTTTACTTAGCAATCAGCCCCAGCATTTT.

The chain joins TRBV15 to TRBJ1-5; weak D call: TRBD1 (5 bases). Germline CDR1 reads LNHNV; CDR2 reads YYDKDF (reference sequence). The CDR3 has 17 residues. V was pared by 5 bases and J by 3 bases, with 20 bases between. CDR3 residues: CATSLPLGGGSNQPQHF. CDR3 DNA sequence: TGTGCCACCAGCTTGCCCTTGGGGGGAGGGTCCAATCAGCCCCAGCATTTT.

The rearrangement uses TRBV19 and TRBJ2-1; 10 bases are a match to TRBD2. This CDR3 region has 16 residues. V was clipped by 1 base and J by 0 bases; unmatched bases: 0. Germline V gives CDR1 LNHDA, CDR2 SQIVND (reference sequence). CDR3 residues: CASSIASGSSYNEQFF. The CDR3 region has the DNA TGTGCCAGTAGTATAGCTAGCGGGAGCTCCTACAATGAGCAGTTCTTC. Filled out from reference TRBV19 and TRBJ2-1, the complete variable domain reads DGGITQSPKYLFRKEGQNVTLSCEQNLNHDAMYWYRQDPGQGLRLIYYSQIVNDFQKGDIAEGYSVSREKKESFPLTVTSAQKNPTAFYLCASSIASGSSYNEQFFGPGTRLTVL.

J is TRBJ2-7 and V is TRBV14, with D possibly matching TRBD2 (6 bases). Germline-derived CDR1 and CDR2 are SGHDN and FVKESK. V was clipped by 4 bases and J by 2 bases, with 15 bases between them. CDR3 length equals 15 residues. CDR3 loop: CASSPGLPQTYEQYF. DNA for the CDR3: TGTGCCAGCAGCCCGGGACTCCCGCAAACCTACGAGCAGTACTTC.

The rearrangement links TRBV7-7 to TRBJ2-2; D is ambiguous. The CDR3 length is 12 residues. In germline, CDR1 is SSHAT, CDR2 FNYEAQ (reference sequence). CDR3 nucleotides: TGTGCTGAGACGTCGAACACCGGGGAGCTGTTTTTT. Its protein product is CAETSNTGELFF.

This clone was picked up one time. This chain connects TRBV4-1 to TRBJ2-6, with 8 bases lining up with TRBD1. Germline assignment: CDR1 MGHRA and CDR2 YSYEKL. The CDR3 contains 19 residues. V lost 4 bases, J lost 0 bases, and 11 bases stayed unmatched. This CDR3 is CASSRVLIGTGSGANVLTF. Written as DNA, the CDR3 is TGCGCCAGCAGCCGGGTATTGATCGGGACAGGCTCTGGGGCCAACGTCCTGACTTTC.

The gene calls are TRBV11-2 and TRBJ2-1, with 11 bases fitting TRBD2. The CDR3 extends over 18 amino acids. Losses at the gene ends were 4 bases for V and 4 bases for J; bases not matched to a gene: 12. CDR1 SGHAT and CDR2 FQNNGV come from the germline V gene. CDR3: CASSSLRASGRRYNEQFF. CDR3 nucleotide sequence: TGTGCCAGCAGCTCGCTGCGGGCTAGCGGGAGGAGATACAATGAGCAGTTCTTC.

The chain carries TRBV5-5 and TRBJ1-5; D remains unclear. With 0 bases removed from V and 3 bases from J, the gap between germline ends came to 7 bases. The CDR3 has 14 amino acids. Germline values: CDR1 SGHKS, CDR2 YYEKEE (reference sequence). Here the CDR3 DNA reads TGTGCCAGCAGCTTGGTAGGGAACAATCAGCCCCAGCATTTT. Translation: CASSLVGNNQPQHF.

This chain joins TRBV7-3 and TRBJ2-1; TRBD2 matches 9 bases. The V gene's germline CDR1 is SGHTA and CDR2 FQGTGA. The CDR3 contains 14 residues. V lost 5 bases and J lost 5; bases outside the gene matches: 4. CDR3 residues: CASSRGGAHNEQFF. CDR3 bases: TGTGCCAGCAGCCGCGGGGGGGCCCACAATGAGCAGTTCTTC.

The chain links TRBV5-1 to TRBJ2-1; 7 bases are shared with TRBD2. After removal of 2 bases from V and 0 bases from J, the junction contained 8 bases not matched to a gene. Germline CDR1 reads SGHRS; CDR2 reads YFSETQ. The CDR3 loop spans 17 amino acids. The DNA for the CDR3 is TGCGCCAGCAGCTTCCCGCGGGGGAGCCTCTCCTACAATGAGCAGTTCTTC. Its translation is CASSFPRGSLSYNEQFF.

This clone was picked up a small number of times. The chain links TRBV29-1 to TRBJ2-1; perhaps D is TRBD1 or TRBD2 (6 bases each). Trimming removed 4 bases from V and 7 bases from J, with 11 bases in between. CDR3 length equals 12 residues. In germline, CDR1 is SQVTM, CDR2 ANQGSEA. The CDR3 here is CSVVWGANEQFF. The CDR3 nucleotides read TGCAGCGTTGTATGGGGGGCAAATGAGCAGTTCTTC.